The entry that follows covers one TCR beta chain sequence. Its antigen is not known. The data are from a study of T cell responses to AZD1222 COVID-19 vaccine. With 5 bases removed from V and 1 base from J, the gap between germline ends came to 18 bases. The CDR3 runs to 17 residues. The germline V gene encodes CDR1 SGHNT and CDR2 YENEEA. Overall study findings and caveats: No day 14 peak samples; only post-peak repertoires were characterized.

Generated by immunoSEQ multiplex PCR, the TCRdb table keeps only in-frame clones and is missing some. The sample lists about 160,000 clones, about 90% occurring once. This rearrangement joins TRBV11-3 to TRBJ1-3; perhaps TRBD1 as D (6 bases). This specimen consisted of peripheral blood, obtained on day 0 of MenACWY control vaccination. This TCR derives from an adult in good health. CDR3 in amino acids: CASSARGGYTSGNTIYF. CDR3 nucleotides: TGTGCCAGCAGCGCGAGGGGGGGTTACACATCTGGAAACACCATATATTTT.